The entry that follows covers one T cell receptor (beta chain) sequence. The table lists this clonotype with a few counts. Its antigen remains undetermined. Base qualities are not recorded, but no much larger clone differs from it by a single base. Sequencing was carried out with an Illumina NovaSeq 6000. TCR cDNA was synthesized by 5'RACE template switching, through which a universal primer site and unique molecular identifiers were introduced. cDNA synthesis was primed from both the TCR alpha and TCR beta constant segments. Library amplification used two PCR steps, and the second PCR step added sample barcodes and sequencing adapters. Sequencing of libraries was performed on Illumina HiSeq 2500 (2x100 bp) or NovaSeq (2x150 bp). Under the source paper's analysis protocol: MIGEC handled demultiplexing of reads and collapsing into UMI consensus sequences, while MiXCR performed V(D)J alignment. Vaccine-responding clonotypes were defined with edgeR using replicate PBMC samples, requiring FDR below 0.01 and a log2 fold change above 5 up to day 15. CD4 or CD8 identity was assigned to each bulk clonotype according to whether the clonotype was present at higher abundance in the sequenced CD4 repertoire or the sequenced CD8 repertoire. Using fastp at Q25 and MiXCR, TCRdb reprocessed the public reads and kept productive beta chains. Rows merge per CDR3 protein into single entries with the most common DNA and genes. These V and J calls originate from TCRdb's pipeline instead of the authors' own analysis. Across this sample there are about 340,000 distinct CDR3 sequences, with around an eighth seen only once. The top ten clonotypes cover about 3% of the sample.

These data belong to a study of T cells after yellow fever vaccination (dated by TCRdb to about 2019). Study-wide context: The SMART-Seq v4 Ultra Low Input RNA kit was used to prepare libraries from fractions with low cell numbers. To track T-cell clones before and after primary and booster YFV17D yellow fever vaccination, bulk TCR alpha and beta repertoires were sequenced longitudinally. Two healthy male donors, one aged 18 to 29 and one aged 30 to 40 years, were included in the cohort. Blood was collected at multiple timepoints before and after primary and secondary immunization, and bulk PBMC replicates and cell subsets were isolated. Broad study findings and their caveats: Because the study included only two donors, the extent to which the findings can be generalized is limited. Compared with the primary T-cell response, the secondary T-cell response was faster but weaker, reaching its peak on day 5 rather than on day 15. A small share of clonotypes occurred in both CD4 and CD8 compartments, likely arising from convergent recombination. Computational filtering was required because FACS-sorted repertoires could contain abundant contaminating clonotypes from the bulk population. After the booster, most of the clones that had expanded following primary vaccination were detected again (around 97% of CD4 and 80% to 90% of CD8), which suggests that memory was broadly maintained.

The treatment or condition label for this specimen denotes: live attenuated yellow fever vaccine strain. PBMCs were isolated from peripheral blood using a standard Ficoll-Paque protocol. Dynabeads CD4 and CD8 positive selection kits were used to isolate the CD4 and CD8 T-cell fractions. TriZol was used to extract RNA from bulk PBMCs, from CD4 and CD8 fractions, and from dextramer-positive and dextramer-negative fractions. V gives up 8 bases and J gives up 5 bases, and the segment between their germline ends measures 12 bases. Via the germline V gene, CDR1 is MNHEY and CDR2 SVGEGT. The CDR3 runs 12 amino acids, cysteine and phenylalanine included. The sequence is cut down to CDR3 DNA, 36 bases in frame from base 1.

The V and J segments used are TRBV6-2 or TRBV6-3 and TRBJ2-5, with the D gene uncertain. This sample comprised CD4+ T cells sorted from PBMCs, obtained 15 days after the yellow fever booster vaccination. The origin of this receptor is a man aged 18 to 29 who received the YFV17D yellow fever vaccine. This receptor has the CDR3 CASSPGAETQYF. The DNA sequence is given as TGTGCCAGCTCCCCCGGCGCCGAGACCCAGTACTTC.